This T cell receptor beta chain originates from a study of blood T cell repertoires in COVID-19. The protocol was immunoSEQ multiplex PCR, while the TCRdb copy is restricted to in-frame clones and leaves out a portion. The table has about 44,000 clones, 88% seen once. V was shortened by 8 bases and J by 5 bases, with 22 bases between the two germline ends. The CDR3 extends over 15 amino acids. In germline, CDR1 is MDHEN, CDR2 SYDVKM. The specimen was peripheral blood. This sequence joins TRBV28 and TRBJ2-7, with D tentatively TRBD1 (5 bases). This TCR was sampled from a woman in her thirties or forties with acute or convalescent COVID-19. Written as DNA, the CDR3 is TGTGCCAGCCTCAATCCCCAAACAGGCAGTCACGAGCAGTACTTC. This sequence encodes CASLNPQTGSHEQYF. The complete variable domain, with remaining parts taken from reference TRBV28 and TRBJ2-7, reads DVKVTQSSRYLVKRTGEKVFLECVQDMDHENMFWYRQDPGLGLRLIYFSYDVKMKEKGDIPEGYSVSREKKERFSLILESASTNQTSMYLCASLNPQTGSHEQYFGPGTRLTVT.